What follows describes a single T cell receptor (beta chain). This clone's antigen is unknown. No much larger clonotype is one base removed from it; base qualities were not supplied. The donors belonged to the validation cohort of around 130 subjects, which was separate from the 666-subject first cohort. This entry belongs to a study of cytomegalovirus exposure and HLA in healthy donors (dated by TCRdb to 2016 to 2017). At the level of the whole study: A later analysis indicated that the roughly 120 validation repertoires were generated on the platform also employed for the 700 or so repertoires of the first cohort. The study aimed to test whether signatures of past pathogen exposure could be identified by cataloging public T cell receptors. In addition to the first cohort of 500 to 850 subjects, a separate validation cohort of 120 different subjects was used. To predict cytomegalovirus infection status, the study combined high-throughput TCR immunosequencing, statistical association of individual TCRs with disease status, and machine learning. What the authors observed across the whole study: While some public TCRs were present in many individuals, most TCR sequences turned up only very rarely across donors. Cytomegalovirus status was reported to be diagnosed by the classifier with high specificity and sensitivity in both the original and validation cohorts. The study gave a list of roughly 150 TCR beta chains associated with cytomegalovirus. In a later analysis, TCRs clustered in the first cohort were found to also tend to co-occur in the roughly 120 validation repertoires, with over 90% of cluster scores above 0. A later analysis had no HLA typing for the validation cohort, so co-occurrence there was scored across all 120 repertoires. In vitro tests confirmed that a few of the cytomegalovirus-associated TCR beta chains recognize cytomegalovirus antigens. It was suggested by the authors that the approach could potentially be generalized to other disease states and immunological phenotypes.

The library was made by the immunoSEQ multiplex PCR assay. The original methods were these. A statistical classification framework was developed to diagnose cytomegalovirus status using the catalog of TCR beta chain sequences. TCRdb took over this immuneACCESS table, retaining in-frame rearrangements with V and J assigned. Such tables are incomplete; in checked studies, under half of the missing clones stem from an unresolved V gene, and the remainder is unexplained. The V and J calls and clone size are taken from that table; D and trimming were inferred from the DNA. This sample lists approximately 170,000 clones; around four fifths were detected once. The top ten hold about 2.3% of the sample. V lost 3 bases and J lost 3 bases, and the count of bases not matched to a germline gene is 4. The CDR3 goes from the cysteine to the phenylalanine over 15 residues. The CDR3 DNA has 45 bases and is translated from base 1. Reading the germline V gene gives CDR1 LGHNT and CDR2 FRNRAP.

The sample was PBMCs. This TCR came from a young man in good health and CMV-seropositive. Recombination connected TRBV12-5 to TRBJ1-3; 8 central nucleotides agree with TRBD1. Read as DNA, the sequence is TGTGCTAGTGGTTTTTGGACAGGGAGTGGAAACACCATATATTTT. This yields the protein CASGFWTGSGNTIYF.